These 26 T cell receptor beta chains came from one sample sequenced in a study of OX40 agonist ivuxolimab in advanced cancers. Generated by immunoSEQ multiplex PCR, the TCRdb table keeps only in-frame clones and is missing some. The sample holds around 60,000 clones, 88% seen once. The specimen comprised CD4+ or CD8+ T cells sorted from blood, sampled in a trial of the OX40 agonist ivuxolimab. These receptor sequences come from an adult with an advanced solid tumor such as melanoma, head and neck, liver or kidney cancer.

The chain joins TRBV19 to TRBJ2-3; 10 bases align to TRBD2. CDR1 is LNHDA, CDR2 SQIVND, per germline (reference sequence). The CDR3 consists of 19 residues. The junction had 20 bases not matched to a gene; V was cut back by 5 bases and J by 6 bases. In nucleotides, the CDR3 is TGTGCCAGTAGTCCCCCCAGCGGGAGGGCTGGTAGTACGCAGGATACGCAGTATTTT. It encodes CASSPPSGRAGSTQDTQYF.

The table lists this clone with a count of one. The rearrangement joins TRBV5-6 to TRBJ2-3, with D uncertain. The CDR3 is 13 amino acids. Germline-derived CDR1 and CDR2 are SGHDT and YYEEEE. The germline V and J ends were trimmed by 0 bases and 2 bases, with 4 bases remaining between them. Here the CDR3 reads CASSLATTDTQYF. As DNA, the CDR3 is TGTGCCAGCAGCTTGGCCACCACAGATACGCAGTATTTT.

The chain recombines TRBV10-3 with TRBJ2-3; 11 positions agree with TRBD2. Germline V gene data show CDR1 as ENHRY and CDR2 as SYGVKD. The CDR3 extends over 19 amino acids. The V and J ends lost 4 bases and 0 bases, in that order; junction bases with no gene match: 12. CDR3 sequence reads: CAISAGLAAESTSTDTQYF. In DNA form, the CDR3 reads TGTGCCATCAGTGCGGGACTAGCGGCAGAATCGACTAGCACAGATACGCAGTATTTT.

The rearrangement uses TRBV21-1 and TRBJ1-5. TRBV21-1 is classified as a pseudogene. This CDR3 has 13 residues. The CDR3: CASSKEENQPQHF. CDR3 in DNA: TGTGCCAGCAGCAAAGAGGAGAATCAGCCCCAGCATTTT.

This clone has a handful of counts. In DNA, the CDR3 is TGTGCCAGCATCCTGGGGACTAGCGGATTCTACAATGAGCAGTTCTTC. Translating it yields CASILGTSGFYNEQFF. The chain carries TRBV11-2 and TRBJ2-1, with 11 bases fitting TRBD2. This CDR3 spans 16 amino acids. Germline CDR1 reads SGHAT; CDR2 reads FQNNGV. The ends lost 7 bases at V and 3 bases at J; junction bases unmatched: 8.

The gene calls are TRBV19 and TRBJ2-6; D possibly corresponds to TRBD2 (6 bases). Trimming stripped 7 bases from V and 1 base from J, with 11 bases between. The CDR3 totals 15 residues. Germline V lookup: CDR1 LNHDA, CDR2 SQIVND (reference sequence). CDR3: CASTYSGSGANVLTF. CDR3 DNA: TGTGCCAGTACTTACAGCGGGTCTGGGGCCAACGTCCTGACTTTC.

This chain joins TRBV7-9 and TRBJ2-1; 7 bases are a match to TRBD1. V lost 5 bases to trimming and J lost 8 bases; unmatched junction nucleotides: 9. CDR1 and CDR2 from the germline V gene are SEHNR and FQNEAQ (reference sequence). This CDR3 has 14 amino acids. The CDR3 reads CASSLTGNQDEQFF. The CDR3 DNA reads TGTGCCAGCAGCCTGACAGGGAATCAGGATGAGCAGTTCTTC.

V usage is TRBV7-9 and J usage is TRBJ1-4; 9 bases match TRBD1. The germline V gene has CDR1 SEHNR and CDR2 FQNEAQ (reference sequence). The CDR3 is 16 amino acids. V lost 0 bases to trimming and J lost 7 bases; unmatched junction nucleotides: 6. This chain's CDR3 is CASSLAGTGNTEKLFF. DNA for the CDR3: TGTGCCAGCAGCTTAGCTGGGACAGGGAACACTGAAAAACTGTTTTTT.

The V gene is TRBV11-2, the J gene TRBJ1-1, with D unresolved. Trimming took 4 bases from V and 4 from J, leaving 13 bases between them. Per germline, CDR1 SGHAT and CDR2 FQNNGV. The CDR3 has 14 residues. CDR3: CASSSLTGGTEAFF. The CDR3, as DNA: TGTGCCAGCAGCTCCCTGACGGGTGGCACTGAAGCTTTCTTT.

The CDR3 sequence: CASSAGQGPYEQYF. CDR3 DNA sequence: TGTGCCAGTAGTGCGGGACAGGGGCCCTACGAGCAGTACTTC. This rearrangement joins TRBV19 to TRBJ2-7; 10 nucleotides agree with TRBD1. The CDR3 extends over 14 amino acids. V gave up 5 bases and J gave up 2 bases; unmatched junction bases: 3. Germline values: CDR1 LNHDA, CDR2 SQIVND (reference sequence).

Only one count was recorded for this clone. The chain recombines TRBV4-1 with TRBJ2-7; no clear D. The CDR3 is 16 residues long. Germline V CDR1 and CDR2: MGHRA, YSYEKL. V lost 0 bases, J lost 7 bases, and 19 bases lay in between. The CDR3 bases are TGCGCCAGCAGCCAAGATAGTGCCGAGAGACGGCGGGAGCAGTACTTC. Amino acid sequence: CASSQDSAERRREQYF.

J is TRBJ1-2 and V is TRBV6-5, with TRBD1 as a possible D gene (6 bases). The CDR3 totals 14 residues. The germline gives CDR1 MNHEY, CDR2 SVGAGI. Trimming pared 6 bases from V and 4 bases from J, leaving 15 bases between. The CDR3 DNA reads as TGTGCCAGCAGCCTACAGGGAGAAGGCTATGGCTACACCTTC. Protein: CASSLQGEGYGYTF.

The chain recombines TRBV2 with TRBJ1-5; the match to TRBD1 covers 7 bases. The J segment lost 4 bases and the V segment lost 4 bases, leaving 4 bases of the junction unmatched. The length of the CDR3 is 14 residues. In germline, CDR1 is SNHLY, CDR2 FYNNEI. The CDR3 loop reads CASSGPGQNQPQHF. In nucleotides, the CDR3 is TGTGCCAGCAGTGGCCCGGGACAGAATCAGCCCCAGCATTTT.

The J gene is TRBJ2-7, the V gene TRBV10-3, with 7 nucleotides matching TRBD1. CDR1 and CDR2 from the germline V gene are ENHRY and SYGVKD. This CDR3 spans 12 amino acids. Trimming took 6 bases from V and 4 from J; bases not matched to a gene: 3. CDR3 loop: CAIRGTAYEQYF. The CDR3 region has the DNA TGTGCCATCAGAGGGACAGCTTACGAGCAGTACTTC.

V and J are TRBV28 and TRBJ2-2; 7 bases are shared with TRBD2. Germline values: CDR1 MDHEN, CDR2 SYDVKM. The CDR3 runs 16 residues. V shed 5 bases, J shed 4 bases, and the junction held 10 bases outside the gene matches. The CDR3 bases are TGTGCCAGCAGTCCCTCGGGGGGAGCGGGCACCGGGGAGCTGTTTTTT. Translated, it gives CASSPSGGAGTGELFF.

On this clone: The junction does not match germline at one end; this may be a read error. The chain employs TRBV5-1 and TRBJ1-1; tentative D call: TRBD1 (5 bases). The CDR3 spans 15 residues. CDR1 SGHRS and CDR2 YFSETQ come from the germline V gene. The CDR3 bases are TGTGCCAGCAGCTTGGGGCCACGGATGAACACTGAAGCTTTCTTT. The encoded protein is CASSLGPRMNTEAFF.

V gene TRBV19 combines with J gene TRBJ2-1, with TRBD2 matching over 14 bases. The germline gives CDR1 LNHDA, CDR2 SQIVND (reference sequence). The CDR3 totals 16 residues. J was trimmed by 8 bases and V by 3 bases; bases with no gene match: 6. This CDR3 reads CASSMGLAGDTDEQFF. DNA for the CDR3: TGTGCCAGTAGTATGGGACTAGCGGGAGATACGGATGAGCAGTTCTTC.

The chain uses TRBV7-2 and TRBJ1-2; 7 bases agree with TRBD1. V lost 1 base, J lost 4 bases, and 3 bases stayed unmatched. The germline V gene encodes CDR1 SGHTA and CDR2 FQGNSA. The CDR3 covers 14 residues. The CDR3 coding sequence is TGTGCCAGCAGCTTAGACGGGACAGCCTATGGCTACACCTTC. It is translated as CASSLDGTAYGYTF.

This clone was recorded a few times. V gene TRBV6-1 combines with J gene TRBJ1-2, with 10 bases matching TRBD1. Germline V CDR1 and CDR2: MNHNS, SASEGT. The junction had 7 bases not matched to a gene; V was cut back by 2 bases and J by 7 bases. CDR3 length equals 15 residues. CDR3 DNA sequence: TGTGCCAGCAGTGAAATAACGACAGGGGGCCGTGGCTACACCTTC. Its protein product is CASSEITTGGRGYTF.

This chain connects TRBV19 to TRBJ2-7; the match to TRBD2 covers 12 bases. CDR3 length: 16 amino acids. CDR1 LNHDA and CDR2 SQIVND come from the germline V gene (reference sequence). V trimming: 5 bases; J trimming: 2 bases; junction bases outside the gene matches: 7. CDR3 sequence (DNA): TGTGCCAGTAGTCGACCCACTAGCGGGAGGCCCTACGAGCAGTACTTC. This gives the protein CASSRPTSGRPYEQYF.

This chain uses TRBV19 with TRBJ2-3; TRBD1 matches at 10 bases. The CDR3 length is 16 residues. CDR1 and CDR2 from the germline V gene are LNHDA and SQIVND (reference sequence). V shed 1 base and J 2 bases; nucleotides not matched to a gene: 3. The DNA for the CDR3 is TGTGCCAGTAGTATAGGTGGGACAGGGGCCACAGATACGCAGTATTTT. This sequence encodes CASSIGGTGATDTQYF.

The sample holds one count of this clone. V is TRBV30 and J is TRBJ1-5; D possibly corresponds to TRBD1 (5 bases). Trimming removed 2 bases from V and 5 bases from J, with 13 bases in between. The CDR3 loop spans 14 amino acids. The germline V gene encodes CDR1 GTSNPN and CDR2 SVGIG (reference sequence). CDR3 in amino acids: CAWSSMGGDQPQHF. The CDR3 nucleotides are TGTGCCTGGAGTTCGATGGGAGGGGATCAGCCCCAGCATTTT.

The rearrangement joins TRBV11-2 to TRBJ2-7; the D gene is possibly TRBD2 (5 bases). This CDR3 spans 13 amino acids. The V end was cut by 5 bases, the J end by 5 bases, with 13 bases between. Germline CDR1 SGHAT, CDR2 FQNNGV. CDR3 in DNA: TGTGCCAGCAGCCCGAGGGCCTTCAACGAGCAGTACTTC. Residues: CASSPRAFNEQYF.

The chain links TRBV28 to TRBJ2-7; 7 nucleotides align to TRBD1. Germline V lookup: CDR1 MDHEN, CDR2 SYDVKM. Trimming at V came to 6 bases and at J to 0 bases, leaving 8 bases not matched to a gene. This CDR3 spans 15 amino acids. The CDR3 bases are TGTGCCAGCAGGTTTAGGGACAGACCCTCCTACGAGCAGTACTTC. Amino acids: CASRFRDRPSYEQYF.

This sequence joins TRBV5-5 and TRBJ2-4; 9 nucleotides agree with TRBD1. The CDR3 is 16 residues long. CDR1 and CDR2 from the germline V gene are SGHKS and YYEKEE (reference sequence). With 4 bases clipped from V and 5 bases from J, the junction kept 10 bases outside the gene matches. The CDR3 spells CASSPKPGQGQNIQYF. DNA of the CDR3: TGTGCCAGCAGCCCCAAGCCGGGACAGGGACAAAACATTCAGTACTTC.

This CDR3 reads CASSEGLWGYEQYF. For the CDR3, the DNA is TGTGCCAGCAGTGAGGGGTTATGGGGCTACGAGCAGTACTTC. The chain is built from TRBV6-1 and TRBJ2-7; D unresolved. The ends were cut back, 3 bases at V and 3 bases at J, with 12 bases in the middle. The germline V gene has CDR1 MNHNS and CDR2 SASEGT. This CDR3 is built from 14 residues.